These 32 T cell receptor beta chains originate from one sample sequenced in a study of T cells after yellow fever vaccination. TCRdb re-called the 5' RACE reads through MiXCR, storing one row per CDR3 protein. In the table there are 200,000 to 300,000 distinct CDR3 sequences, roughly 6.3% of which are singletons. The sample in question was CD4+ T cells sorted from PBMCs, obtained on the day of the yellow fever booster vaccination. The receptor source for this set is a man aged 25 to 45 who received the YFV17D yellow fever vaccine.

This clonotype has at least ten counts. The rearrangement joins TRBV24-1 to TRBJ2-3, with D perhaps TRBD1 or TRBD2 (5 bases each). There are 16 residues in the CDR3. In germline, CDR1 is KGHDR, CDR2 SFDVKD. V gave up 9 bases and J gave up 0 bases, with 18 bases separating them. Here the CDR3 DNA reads TGTGCCACCTCAGCAGGGAGCGGAACTAGCACAGATACGCAGTATTTT. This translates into CATSAGSGTSTDTQYF.

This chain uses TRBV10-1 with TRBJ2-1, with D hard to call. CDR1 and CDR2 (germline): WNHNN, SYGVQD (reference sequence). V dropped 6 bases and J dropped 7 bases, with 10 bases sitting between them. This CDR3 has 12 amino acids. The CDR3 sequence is CASRGFENEQFF. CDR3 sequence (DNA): TGCGCCAGCAGGGGGTTCGAAAATGAGCAGTTCTTC.

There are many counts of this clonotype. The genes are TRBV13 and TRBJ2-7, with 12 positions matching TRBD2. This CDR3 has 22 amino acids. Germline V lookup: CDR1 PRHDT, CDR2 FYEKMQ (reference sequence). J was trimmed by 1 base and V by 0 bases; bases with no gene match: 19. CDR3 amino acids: CASSLGEGWLAGGPLLSYEQYF. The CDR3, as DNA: TGTGCCAGCAGCTTAGGTGAGGGATGGCTAGCGGGAGGGCCATTACTTTCCTACGAGCAGTACTTC.

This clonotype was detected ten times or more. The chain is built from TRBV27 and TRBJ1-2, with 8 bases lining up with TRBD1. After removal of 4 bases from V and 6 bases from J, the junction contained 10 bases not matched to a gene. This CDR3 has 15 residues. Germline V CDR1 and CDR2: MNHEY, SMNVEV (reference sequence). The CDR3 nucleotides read TGTGCCAGCAGTTACCTAAAAGGACAGGGCCATGGCTACACCTTC. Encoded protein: CASSYLKGQGHGYTF.

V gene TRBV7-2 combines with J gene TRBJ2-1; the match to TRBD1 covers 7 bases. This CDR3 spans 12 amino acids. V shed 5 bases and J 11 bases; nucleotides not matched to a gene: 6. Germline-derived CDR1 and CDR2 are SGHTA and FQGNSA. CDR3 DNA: TGTGCCAGCAGCCTCGACAGGGTCAAGCAGTTCTTC. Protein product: CASSLDRVKQFF.

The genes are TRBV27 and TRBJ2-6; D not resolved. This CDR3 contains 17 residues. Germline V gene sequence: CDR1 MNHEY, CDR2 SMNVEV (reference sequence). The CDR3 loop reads CTTAVYFQRPGANVLTF. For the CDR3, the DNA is TGTACCACAGCAGTTTATTTCCAGCGACCAGGGGCCAACGTCCTGACTTTC.

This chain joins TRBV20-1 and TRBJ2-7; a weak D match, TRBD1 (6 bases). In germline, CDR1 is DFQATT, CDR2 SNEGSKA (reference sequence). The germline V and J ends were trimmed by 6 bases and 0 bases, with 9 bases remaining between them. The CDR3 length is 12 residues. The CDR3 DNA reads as TGCAGTGCCGGACAGAGCTCCTACGAGCAGTACTTC. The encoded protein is CSAGQSSYEQYF.

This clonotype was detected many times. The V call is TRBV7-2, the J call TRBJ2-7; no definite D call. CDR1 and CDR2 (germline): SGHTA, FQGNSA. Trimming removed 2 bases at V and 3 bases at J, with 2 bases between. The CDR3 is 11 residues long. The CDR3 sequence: CASSLYYEQYF. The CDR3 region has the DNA TGTGCCAGCAGCTTATACTACGAGCAGTACTTC.

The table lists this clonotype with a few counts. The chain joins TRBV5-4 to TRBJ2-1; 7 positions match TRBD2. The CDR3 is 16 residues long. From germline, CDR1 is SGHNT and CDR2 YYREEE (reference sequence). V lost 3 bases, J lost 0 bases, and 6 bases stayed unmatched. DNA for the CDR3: TGTGCCAGCAGCTCCGGGACTAAAAGCTCCTACAATGAGCAGTTCTTC. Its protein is CASSSGTKSSYNEQFF.

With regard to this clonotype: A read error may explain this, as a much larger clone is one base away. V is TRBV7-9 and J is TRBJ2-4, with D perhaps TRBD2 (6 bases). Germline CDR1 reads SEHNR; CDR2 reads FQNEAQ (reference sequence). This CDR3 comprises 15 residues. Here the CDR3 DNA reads TGTTCCAGCAGCTTAGCGGAGCTAGCCAAAAACATTCAGTACTTC. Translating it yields CSSSLAELAKNIQYF.

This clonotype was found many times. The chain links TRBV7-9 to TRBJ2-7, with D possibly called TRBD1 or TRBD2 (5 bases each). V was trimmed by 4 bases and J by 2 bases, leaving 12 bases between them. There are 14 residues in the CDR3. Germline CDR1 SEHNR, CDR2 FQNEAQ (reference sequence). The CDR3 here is CASSWDRLTYEQYF. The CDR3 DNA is TGTGCCAGCAGCTGGGACCGCTTGACCTACGAGCAGTACTTC.

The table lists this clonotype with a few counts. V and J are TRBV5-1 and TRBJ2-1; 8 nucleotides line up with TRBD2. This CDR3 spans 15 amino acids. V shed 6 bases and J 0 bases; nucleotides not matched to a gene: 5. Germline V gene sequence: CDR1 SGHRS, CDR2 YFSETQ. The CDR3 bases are TGCGCCAGCACCTCGGGAGGGGTCTCCTACAATGAGCAGTTCTTC. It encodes CASTSGGVSYNEQFF.

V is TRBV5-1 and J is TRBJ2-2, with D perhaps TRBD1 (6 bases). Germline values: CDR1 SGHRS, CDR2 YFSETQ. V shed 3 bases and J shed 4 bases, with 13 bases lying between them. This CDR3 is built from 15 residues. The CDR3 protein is CASSYLTGSTGELFF. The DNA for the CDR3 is TGCGCCAGCAGCTACCTAACAGGGAGCACCGGGGAGCTGTTTTTT.

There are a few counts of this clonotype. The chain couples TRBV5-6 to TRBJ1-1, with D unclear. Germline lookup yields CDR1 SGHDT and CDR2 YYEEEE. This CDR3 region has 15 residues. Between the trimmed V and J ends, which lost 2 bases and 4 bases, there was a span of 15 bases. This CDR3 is CASSFSVERSTEAFF. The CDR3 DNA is TGTGCCAGCAGCTTTTCTGTGGAAAGGAGCACTGAAGCTTTCTTT.

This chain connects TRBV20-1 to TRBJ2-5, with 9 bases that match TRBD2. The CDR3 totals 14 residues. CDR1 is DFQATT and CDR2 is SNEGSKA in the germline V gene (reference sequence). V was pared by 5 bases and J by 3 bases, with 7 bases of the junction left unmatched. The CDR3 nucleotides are TGCAGTGCTGGGGCGGGAGGGCCGAAAGAGACCCAGTACTTC. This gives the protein CSAGAGGPKETQYF.

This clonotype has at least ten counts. The CDR3 loop reads CASSSKGNTIYF. In DNA, the CDR3 is TGTGCCAGCAGTTCGAAAGGAAACACCATATATTTT. The J gene is TRBJ1-3, the V gene TRBV6-6, with D unresolved. This CDR3 contains 12 residues. CDR1 MNHNY and CDR2 SVGAGI come from the germline V gene (reference sequence). The V end was cut by 4 bases, the J end by 4 bases, with 5 bases between.

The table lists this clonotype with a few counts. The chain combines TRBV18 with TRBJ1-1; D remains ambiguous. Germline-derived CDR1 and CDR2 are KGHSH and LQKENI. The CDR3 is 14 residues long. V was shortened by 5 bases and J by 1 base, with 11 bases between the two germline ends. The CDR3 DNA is TGTGCCAGCTCAATAGACGGCCAGAACACTGAAGCTTTCTTT. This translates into CASSIDGQNTEAFF.

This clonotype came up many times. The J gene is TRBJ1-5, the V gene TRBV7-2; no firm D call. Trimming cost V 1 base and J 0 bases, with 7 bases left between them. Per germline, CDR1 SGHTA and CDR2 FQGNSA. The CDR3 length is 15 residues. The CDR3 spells CASSLVGNSNQPQHF. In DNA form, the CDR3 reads TGTGCCAGCAGCTTAGTGGGAAATAGCAATCAGCCCCAGCATTTT.

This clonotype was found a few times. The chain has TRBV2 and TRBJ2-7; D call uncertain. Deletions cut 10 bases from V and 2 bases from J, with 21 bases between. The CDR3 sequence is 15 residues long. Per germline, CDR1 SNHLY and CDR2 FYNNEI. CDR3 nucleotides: TGTGCCAACGGGTGGTCGGTCGGGCCTCCCTACGAGCAGTACTTC. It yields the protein CANGWSVGPPYEQYF.

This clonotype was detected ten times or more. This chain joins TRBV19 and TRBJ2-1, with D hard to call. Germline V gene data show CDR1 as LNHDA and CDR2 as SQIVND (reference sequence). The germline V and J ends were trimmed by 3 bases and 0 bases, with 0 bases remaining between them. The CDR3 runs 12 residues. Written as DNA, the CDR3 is TGTGCCAGTAGTATCTCCTACAATGAGCAGTTCTTC. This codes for CASSISYNEQFF. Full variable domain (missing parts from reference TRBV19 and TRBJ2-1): DGGITQSPKYLFRKEGQNVTLSCEQNLNHDAMYWYRQDPGQGLRLIYYSQIVNDFQKGDIAEGYSVSREKKESFPLTVTSAQKNPTAFYLCASSISYNEQFFGPGTRLTVL.

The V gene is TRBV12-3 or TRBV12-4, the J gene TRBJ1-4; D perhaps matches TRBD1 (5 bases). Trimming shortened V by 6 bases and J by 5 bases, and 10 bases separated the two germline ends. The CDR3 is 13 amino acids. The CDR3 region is CASRGVLNEKLFF. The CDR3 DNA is TGTGCCAGCAGAGGGGTTTTAAATGAAAAACTGTTTTTT.

CDR3 region: CASSLGAGAPYEQYF. CDR3 coding DNA: TGTGCCAGCAGCTTAGGGGCAGGGGCCCCCTACGAGCAGTACTTC. The rearrangement links TRBV7-2 to TRBJ2-7; a possible D gene is TRBD1 (6 bases). Trimming removed 1 base from V and 2 bases from J, with 12 bases in between. CDR1 and CDR2 from the germline V gene are SGHTA and FQGNSA. The CDR3 has 15 amino acids. The variable domain in full, completed from reference TRBV7-2 and TRBJ2-7, reads GAGVSQSPSNKVTEKGKDVELRCDPISGHTALYWYRQSLGQGLEFLIYFQGNSAPDKSGLPSDRFSAERTGGSVSTLTIQRTQQEDSAVYLCASSLGAGAPYEQYFGPGTRLTVT.

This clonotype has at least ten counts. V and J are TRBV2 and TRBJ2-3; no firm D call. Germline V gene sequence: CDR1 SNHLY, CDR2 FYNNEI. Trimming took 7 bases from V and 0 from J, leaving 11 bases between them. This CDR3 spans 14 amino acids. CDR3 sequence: CASKEAPSTDTQYF. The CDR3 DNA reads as TGTGCCAGCAAGGAAGCACCTAGCACAGATACGCAGTATTTT. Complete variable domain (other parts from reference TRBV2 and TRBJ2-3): EPEVTQTPSHQVTQMGQEVILRCVPISNHLYFYWYRQILGQKVEFLVSFYNNEISEKSEIFDDQFSVERPDGSNFTLKIRSTKLEDSAMYFCASKEAPSTDTQYFGPGTRLTVL.

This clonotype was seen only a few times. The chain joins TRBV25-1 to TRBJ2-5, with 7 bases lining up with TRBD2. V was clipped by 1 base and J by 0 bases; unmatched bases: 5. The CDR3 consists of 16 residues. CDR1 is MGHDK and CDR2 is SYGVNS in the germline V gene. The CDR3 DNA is TGTGCCAGCAGTGAATTTACGGGAGGAAACCAAGAGACCCAGTACTTC. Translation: CASSEFTGGNQETQYF. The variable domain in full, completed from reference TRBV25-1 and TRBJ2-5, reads EADIYQTPRYLVIGTGKKITLECSQTMGHDKMYWYQQDPGMELHLIHYSYGVNSTEKGDLSSESTVSRIRTEHFPLTLESARPSHTSQYLCASSEFTGGNQETQYFGPGTRLLVL.

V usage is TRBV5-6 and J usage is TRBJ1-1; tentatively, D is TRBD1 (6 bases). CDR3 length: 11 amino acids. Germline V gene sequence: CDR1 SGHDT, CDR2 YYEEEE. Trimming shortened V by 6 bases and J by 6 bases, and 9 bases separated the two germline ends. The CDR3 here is CASKHRAEAFF. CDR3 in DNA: TGTGCCAGCAAGCACAGGGCTGAAGCTTTCTTT.

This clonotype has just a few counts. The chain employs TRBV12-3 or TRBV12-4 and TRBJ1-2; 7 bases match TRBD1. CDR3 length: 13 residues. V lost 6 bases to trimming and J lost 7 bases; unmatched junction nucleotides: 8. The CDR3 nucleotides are TGTGCCAGCAGCCCAAGACAGGGTCGTGGCTACACCTTC. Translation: CASSPRQGRGYTF.

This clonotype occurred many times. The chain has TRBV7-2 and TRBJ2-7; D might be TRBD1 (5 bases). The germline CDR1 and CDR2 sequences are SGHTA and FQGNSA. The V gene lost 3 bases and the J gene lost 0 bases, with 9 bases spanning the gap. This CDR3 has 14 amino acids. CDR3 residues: CASSFGAASYEQYF. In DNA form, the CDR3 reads TGTGCCAGCAGCTTTGGGGCAGCCTCCTACGAGCAGTACTTC.

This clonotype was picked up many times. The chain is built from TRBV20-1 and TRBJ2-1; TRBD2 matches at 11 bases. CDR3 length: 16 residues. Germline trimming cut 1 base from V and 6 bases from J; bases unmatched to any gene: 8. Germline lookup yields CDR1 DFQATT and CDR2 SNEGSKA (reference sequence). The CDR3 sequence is CSARGNSGRAVNEQFF. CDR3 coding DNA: TGCAGTGCTAGAGGGAATAGCGGGAGGGCCGTCAATGAGCAGTTCTTC.

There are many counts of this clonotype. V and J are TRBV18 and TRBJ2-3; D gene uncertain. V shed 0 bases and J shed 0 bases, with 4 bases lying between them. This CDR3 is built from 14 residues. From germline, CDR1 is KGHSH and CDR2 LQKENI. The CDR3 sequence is CASSPPDSTDTQYF. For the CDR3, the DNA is TGTGCCAGCTCACCACCAGACAGCACAGATACGCAGTATTTT.

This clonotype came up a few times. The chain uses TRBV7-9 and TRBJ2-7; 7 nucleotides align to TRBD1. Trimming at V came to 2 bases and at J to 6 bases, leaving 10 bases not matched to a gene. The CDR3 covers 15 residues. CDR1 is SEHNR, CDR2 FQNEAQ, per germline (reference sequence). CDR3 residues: CASSLSGTVPGEQYF. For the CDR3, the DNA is TGTGCCAGCAGCTTATCTGGGACAGTGCCTGGCGAGCAGTACTTC.

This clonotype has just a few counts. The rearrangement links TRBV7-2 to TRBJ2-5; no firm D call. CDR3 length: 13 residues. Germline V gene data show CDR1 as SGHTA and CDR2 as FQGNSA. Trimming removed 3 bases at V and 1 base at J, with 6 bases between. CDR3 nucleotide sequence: TGTGCCAGCAGCTTTCGGGCCCAAGAGACCCAGTACTTC. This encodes CASSFRAQETQYF.

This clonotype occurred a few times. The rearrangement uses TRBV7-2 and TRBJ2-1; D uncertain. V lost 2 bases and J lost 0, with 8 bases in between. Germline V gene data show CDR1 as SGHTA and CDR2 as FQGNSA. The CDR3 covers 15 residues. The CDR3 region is CASSLLGSSYNEQFF. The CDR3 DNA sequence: TGTGCCAGCAGCTTATTAGGAAGCTCCTACAATGAGCAGTTCTTC.